This TCR beta chain came from a study of T-cell memory formation after mild COVID-19. As to this clonotype: As yet, its antigen is unknown.

TCRdb recomputed calls from the 5' RACE reads with MiXCR, one row per CDR3 protein. This table holds 85,000 to 120,000 distinct CDR3 sequences, roughly 12% found once. Points from the study as a whole: Shrinking CD4+ clones were chiefly CM and EM; CD8+ ones were chiefly EMRA. Prior to infection, memory already included some responding clones, suggesting cross-reactive memory joined.

CDR1 DFQATT and CDR2 SNEGSKA come from the germline V gene (reference sequence). The J segment lost 16 bases and the V segment lost 0 bases, leaving 11 bases of the junction unmatched. This CDR3 has 13 amino acids. Input material: PBMCs or a T cell subset sorted from them (not recorded which). The chain employs TRBV20-1 and TRBJ1-4; 7 nucleotides agree with TRBD1. The sequence was collected from an adult woman who had mild COVID-19 (a few samples of this study predate the infection). Cell type and time point are not known. This chain's CDR3 is CSAREEGRGGKFF. CDR3 DNA sequence: TGCAGTGCTAGAGAAGAGGGCAGGGGGGGAAAGTTTTTT.